The 29 T cell receptor beta chains in this list originate from one sample, sequenced in a study of shared T cell receptors in the human thymus. Sequenced by immunoSEQ multiplex PCR; TCRdb stores in-frame clones only, minus some. The table includes about 540,000 clones, approximately 80% detected once. The sample was also linked to a second study, of human thymus T cells.

The sequencing input was thymocytes. All receptors derive from a boy in the first two years of life with a congenital heart defect.

The genes are TRBV6-5 and TRBJ2-1; possible D gene TRBD2, 6 bases. The V and J ends lost 4 bases and 4 bases respectively, with 17 bases between them. The length of the CDR3 is 16 residues. Germline CDR1 is MNHEY and CDR2 is SVGAGI. CDR3 nucleotides: TGTGCCAGCAGTTCTGGTAGGCGGGGACCTTACAATGAGCAGTTCTTC. As protein: CASSSGRRGPYNEQFF.

The V and J genes are TRBV5-4 and TRBJ1-2; the match to TRBD1 covers 9 bases. Germline CDR1 and CDR2: SGHNT and YYREEE (reference sequence). The CDR3 contains 13 residues. The V and J ends lost 9 bases and 7 bases, in that order; junction bases with no gene match: 10. CDR3 residues: CAIDQQGAGGYTF. CDR3 nucleotides: TGTGCCATCGACCAACAGGGGGCCGGTGGCTACACCTTC.

The table lists this clone with a count of one. The J gene is TRBJ1-4, the V gene TRBV27; 11 nucleotides align to TRBD1. V shed 6 bases, J shed 8 bases, and the junction held 5 bases outside the gene matches. Germline V gene sequence: CDR1 MNHEY, CDR2 SMNVEV (reference sequence). CDR3 size: 14 residues. DNA for the CDR3: TGTGCCAGCAGCCCCGGGACAGGGGGGGAAAAACTGTTTTTT. As protein: CASSPGTGGEKLFF.

CDR3 protein: CASSPRLAGFYEQYF. Written as DNA, the CDR3 is TGTGCCAGCAGCCCAAGACTAGCGGGATTTTACGAGCAGTACTTC. The chain is built from TRBV11-1 and TRBJ2-7; 11 bases are a match to TRBD2. Germline lookup yields CDR1 SGHAT and CDR2 FQDESV (reference sequence). Trimming at V came to 5 bases and at J to 4 bases, leaving 7 bases not matched to a gene. CDR3 length equals 15 residues.

The chain employs TRBV30 and TRBJ2-5; a possible D gene is TRBD1 (6 bases). Germline values: CDR1 GTSNPN, CDR2 SVGIG (reference sequence). Trimming shortened V by 0 bases and J by 6 bases, and 17 bases separated the two germline ends. The CDR3 is 15 amino acids. In nucleotides, the CDR3 is TGTGCCTGGAGTGTAGGGCCCAGGGGTCGAAAGACCCAGTACTTC. Translating it yields CAWSVGPRGRKTQYF.

This rearrangement joins TRBV27 to TRBJ2-3; D unresolved. The germline gives CDR1 MNHEY, CDR2 SMNVEV (reference sequence). This CDR3 comprises 12 residues. V lost 7 bases and J lost 0, with 5 bases in between. Here the CDR3 reads CASIPSTDTQYF. CDR3 nucleotide sequence: TGTGCCAGCATCCCTAGCACAGATACGCAGTATTTT.

The V and J genes are TRBV4-1 and TRBJ2-7; D is perhaps TRBD1 (6 bases). This CDR3 spans 15 amino acids. Germline V CDR1 and CDR2: MGHRA, YSYEKL. Trimming took 0 bases from V and 3 from J, leaving 12 bases between them. The CDR3 DNA follows: TGCGCCAGCAGCCAAGAAAGAGGGACAAACTACGAGCAGTACTTC. This translates into CASSQERGTNYEQYF.

J is TRBJ2-3 and V is TRBV7-9, with D possibly being TRBD1 (6 bases). V shed 5 bases and J shed 4 bases, with 10 bases lying between them. Germline CDR1 reads SEHNR; CDR2 reads FQNEAQ (reference sequence). This CDR3 has 13 amino acids. The CDR3 protein is CASSPRGPDTQYF. The CDR3 DNA follows: TGTGCCAGCAGCCCCAGGGGTCCAGATACGCAGTATTTT.

V gene TRBV6-5 combines with J gene TRBJ2-4; 9 bases match TRBD1. The V and J ends lost 3 bases and 5 bases, in that order; junction bases with no gene match: 5. CDR3 length: 15 amino acids. Germline CDR1 reads MNHEY; CDR2 reads SVGAGI. Here the CDR3 reads CASSYIRQGENIQYF. CDR3 in DNA: TGTGCCAGCAGTTATATACGACAGGGGGAAAACATTCAGTACTTC.

The chain has TRBV15 and TRBJ1-5; 9 nucleotides match TRBD1. Germline V gene sequence: CDR1 LNHNV, CDR2 YYDKDF (reference sequence). The CDR3 length is 15 residues. With V trimmed by 7 bases and J by 4 bases, 8 bases remained unmatched. The CDR3 spells CATTPGDRENQPQHF. CDR3 bases: TGTGCCACCACCCCAGGGGACAGGGAAAATCAGCCCCAGCATTTT.

The chain links TRBV4-3 to TRBJ2-1, with TRBD2 matching over 7 bases. V was pared by 3 bases and J by 4 bases, with 15 bases of the junction left unmatched. This CDR3 has 18 amino acids. Germline-derived CDR1 and CDR2 are LGHNA and YSLEER. CDR3 amino acids: CASSHQLTHSGTYNEQFF. DNA for the CDR3: TGCGCCAGCAGCCACCAACTTACCCACAGCGGGACTTACAATGAGCAGTTCTTC.

The V gene is TRBV19, the J gene TRBJ2-3; 8 bases match TRBD2. The length of the CDR3 is 18 residues. The germline V gene has CDR1 LNHDA and CDR2 SQIVND (reference sequence). The ends lost 4 bases at V and 2 bases at J; junction bases unmatched: 14. The CDR3 here is CASSTLPLAEVNTDTQYF. CDR3 DNA sequence: TGTGCCAGTAGTACCCTGCCACTAGCGGAGGTCAACACAGATACGCAGTATTTT.

This clone was seen a few times. The J gene is TRBJ2-7, the V gene TRBV21-1; TRBD2 was called by the table and not checked on the DNA. TRBV21-1 is noted as a pseudogene. CDR3 size: 13 residues. This chain's CDR3 is CASSSPTGGKQYF. In DNA form, the CDR3 reads TGTGCCAGCAGCTCCCCGACGGGAGGCAAGCAGTACTTC.

This clone was counted between two and nine times. The chain has TRBV30 and TRBJ2-2; 8 bases are shared with TRBD2. The ends lost 2 bases at V and 4 bases at J; junction bases unmatched: 6. The CDR3 sequence is 15 residues long. CDR1 is GTSNPN and CDR2 is SVGIG in the germline V gene (reference sequence). The CDR3, as DNA: TGTGCCTGGAGTCCGATCGGGAGGGCCACCGGGGAGCTGTTTTTT. This encodes CAWSPIGRATGELFF.

This clone was counted between two and nine times. The chain combines TRBV6-1 with TRBJ2-7; TRBD1 aligns across 9 bases. The germline gives CDR1 MNHNS, CDR2 SASEGT. This CDR3 contains 18 residues. J gave up 5 bases and V 2 bases, and 16 bases lay outside the gene matches. Here the CDR3 reads CASSERGDRERSVHEQYF. DNA of the CDR3: TGTGCCAGCAGTGAACGGGGGGACAGGGAAAGGTCGGTCCACGAGCAGTACTTC.

The count of this clone is one. This chain uses TRBV4-1 with TRBJ2-1; 8 nucleotides agree with TRBD2. The germline gives CDR1 MGHRA, CDR2 YSYEKL. Trimming removed 1 base from V and 8 bases from J; junction bases left unmatched: 13. The CDR3 loop spans 17 amino acids. The CDR3 sequence: CASSQGTGTRRSDEQFF. CDR3 DNA: TGCGCCAGCAGCCAAGGGACCGGGACTAGAAGGTCGGATGAGCAGTTCTTC.

This clone appeared a few times. This chain links TRBV15 with TRBJ2-4; 7 nucleotides align to TRBD2. The CDR3 length is 18 residues. Germline CDR1 is LNHNV and CDR2 is YYDKDF (reference sequence). V was clipped by 0 bases and J by 0 bases; unmatched bases: 8. The chain's CDR3 is CATSREGLSTGAKNIQYF. CDR3 sequence (DNA): TGTGCCACCAGCAGAGAGGGACTATCCACCGGAGCCAAAAACATTCAGTACTTC.

The V gene is TRBV4-3, the J gene TRBJ2-2, with D possibly TRBD1 on 6 matching bases. CDR1 LGHNA and CDR2 YSLEER come from the germline V gene. Trimming removed 3 bases from V and 2 bases from J, with 13 bases in between. The length of the CDR3 is 16 residues. Written as DNA, the CDR3 is TGCGCCAGCAGCCAGAAGGACAGTGATAACACCGGGGAGCTGTTTTTT. Its translation: CASSQKDSDNTGELFF.

This chain connects TRBV27 to TRBJ2-4; 8 bases are shared with TRBD2. The germline V gene has CDR1 MNHEY and CDR2 SMNVEV (reference sequence). V shed 3 bases and J 9 bases; nucleotides not matched to a gene: 22. CDR3 length: 19 amino acids. The CDR3 is CASSFVPSGGEVRGGIQYF. The CDR3 nucleotides read TGTGCCAGCAGTTTCGTGCCTAGCGGAGGGGAGGTTCGGGGGGGCATTCAGTACTTC.

V and J are TRBV5-1 and TRBJ1-1; TRBD1 aligns across 8 bases. Per germline, CDR1 SGHRS and CDR2 YFSETQ. This CDR3 comprises 14 residues. After removal of 1 base from V and 7 bases from J, the junction contained 6 bases not matched to a gene. The DNA for the CDR3 is TGCGCCAGCAGCTTGAATATACAGGGGGGTGAAGCTTTCTTT. This gives the protein CASSLNIQGGEAFF.

The chain recombines TRBV7-9 with TRBJ1-2; perhaps TRBD1 as D (6 bases). This CDR3 spans 15 amino acids. Trimming took off 5 bases at V and 1 base at J, with 14 bases between the two ends. Per germline, CDR1 SEHNR and CDR2 FQNEAQ (reference sequence). The CDR3: CASSPPPGVNYGYTF. The CDR3 DNA reads as TGTGCCAGCAGCCCCCCCCCAGGGGTTAACTATGGCTACACCTTC.

This clone occurred a few times. J is TRBJ2-1 and V is TRBV7-9, with D possibly matching TRBD2 (5 bases). CDR3 length equals 18 residues. The V gene's germline CDR1 is SEHNR and CDR2 FQNEAQ (reference sequence). V lost 2 bases, J lost 0 bases, and 17 bases lay in between. DNA for the CDR3: TGTGCCAGCAGCTTAAAGCGAGTCGGGGTGAGCTCCTACAATGAGCAGTTCTTC. It codes for CASSLKRVGVSSYNEQFF.

The chain recombines TRBV4-2 with TRBJ2-7; TRBD1 matches at 7 bases. The junction had 7 bases not matched to a gene; V was cut back by 1 base and J by 1 base. Germline V gives CDR1 LGHNA, CDR2 YNFKEQ. This CDR3 spans 16 amino acids. The chain's CDR3 is CASSQVLQGSSYEQYF. As DNA, the CDR3 is TGTGCCAGCAGCCAAGTCCTACAGGGGTCTTCCTACGAGCAGTACTTC.

This chain connects TRBV14 to TRBJ1-4; D gene unclear. The CDR3 is 15 residues long. CDR1 and CDR2 (germline): SGHDN, FVKESK. Trimming left V 1 base short and J 0 bases short, with 6 bases between. In DNA form, the CDR3 reads TGTGCCAGCAGCCAAGTGGCTGCAACTAATGAAAAACTGTTTTTT. The encoded protein is CASSQVAATNEKLFF.

This chain joins TRBV11-1 and TRBJ2-1; a possible D gene is TRBD2 (5 bases). Looked up from germline, CDR1 is SGHAT and CDR2 is FQDESV (reference sequence). V lost 5 bases, J lost 0 bases, and 17 bases lay in between. The CDR3 totals 17 residues. The CDR3 region has the DNA TGTGCCAGCAGCCACGTGGGAGACTGGAGCTCCTACAATGAGCAGTTCTTC. As protein: CASSHVGDWSSYNEQFF.

The V gene is TRBV15, the J gene TRBJ2-5; 16 bases line up with TRBD2. Germline values: CDR1 LNHNV, CDR2 YYDKDF (reference sequence). V trimming: 2 bases; J trimming: 3 bases; junction bases outside the gene matches: 6. The CDR3 is 18 residues long. The CDR3 DNA reads TGTGCCACCAGCAGACAGGGACTAGCGGGAGGGCCGGAAGAGACCCAGTACTTC. It encodes CATSRQGLAGGPEETQYF.

The chain uses TRBV28 and TRBJ2-7; D is perhaps TRBD1 (7 bases). The CDR3 spans 18 residues. V shed 7 bases and J shed 6 bases, with 31 bases lying between them. Per germline, CDR1 MDHEN and CDR2 SYDVKM. As DNA, the CDR3 is TGTGCCAGCAAACTAACCCCGGGACAGCCTCAGGGACTTAGCGAGCAGTACTTC. It translates to CASKLTPGQPQGLSEQYF.

This clone was counted only a few times. The V call is TRBV10-3, the J call TRBJ2-7; 9 nucleotides match TRBD2. The length of the CDR3 is 19 residues. Germline V lookup: CDR1 ENHRY, CDR2 SYGVKD. The ends lost 0 bases at V and 1 base at J; junction bases unmatched: 13. The CDR3 nucleotides are TGTGCCATCAGTGAGTCTGGAGGGGAAGAGCGGGGGGAATCCTACGAGCAGTACTTC. Its translation is CAISESGGEERGESYEQYF.

The chain links TRBV4-1 to TRBJ2-7; 10 positions match TRBD2. V was pared by 0 bases and J by 3 bases, with 5 bases of the junction left unmatched. CDR3 length equals 16 residues. CDR1 and CDR2 from the germline V gene are MGHRA and YSYEKL. The CDR3 coding sequence is TGCGCCAGCAGCCAAGATCCCCTAGCGGGAGTCTACGAGCAGTACTTC. This sequence encodes CASSQDPLAGVYEQYF.